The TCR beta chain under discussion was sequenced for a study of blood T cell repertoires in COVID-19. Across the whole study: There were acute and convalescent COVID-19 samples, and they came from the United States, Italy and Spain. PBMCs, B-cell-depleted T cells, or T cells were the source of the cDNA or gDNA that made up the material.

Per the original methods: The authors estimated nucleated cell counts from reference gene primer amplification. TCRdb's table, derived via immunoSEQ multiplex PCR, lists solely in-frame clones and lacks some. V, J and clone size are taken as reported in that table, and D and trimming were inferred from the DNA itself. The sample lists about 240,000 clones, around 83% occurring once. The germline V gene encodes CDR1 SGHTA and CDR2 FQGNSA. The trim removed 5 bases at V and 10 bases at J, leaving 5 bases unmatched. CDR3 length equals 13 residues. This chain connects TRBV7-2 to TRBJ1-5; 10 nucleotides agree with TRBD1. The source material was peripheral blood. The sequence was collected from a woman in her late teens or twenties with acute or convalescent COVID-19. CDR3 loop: CASSRGQGSPQHF. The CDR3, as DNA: TGTGCCAGCAGCCGGGGACAGGGGTCACCCCAGCATTTT.